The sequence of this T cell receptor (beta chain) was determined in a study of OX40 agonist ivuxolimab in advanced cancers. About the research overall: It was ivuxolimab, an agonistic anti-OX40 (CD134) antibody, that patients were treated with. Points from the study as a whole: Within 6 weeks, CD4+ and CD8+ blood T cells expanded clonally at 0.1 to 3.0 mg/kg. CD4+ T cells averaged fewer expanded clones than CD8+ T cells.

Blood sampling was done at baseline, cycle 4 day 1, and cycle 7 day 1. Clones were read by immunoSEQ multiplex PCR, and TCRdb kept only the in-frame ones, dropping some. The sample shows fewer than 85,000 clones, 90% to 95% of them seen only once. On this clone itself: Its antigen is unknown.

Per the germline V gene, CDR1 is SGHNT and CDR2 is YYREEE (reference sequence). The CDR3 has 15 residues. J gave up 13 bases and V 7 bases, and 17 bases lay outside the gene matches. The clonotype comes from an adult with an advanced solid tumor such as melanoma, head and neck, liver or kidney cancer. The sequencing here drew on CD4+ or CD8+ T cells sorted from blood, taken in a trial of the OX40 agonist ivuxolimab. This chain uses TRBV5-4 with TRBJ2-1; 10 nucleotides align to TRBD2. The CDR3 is CASFVLAGEYNVQFF. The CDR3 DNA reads TGTGCCAGCTTTGTCCTAGCGGGGGAGTACAATGTCCAGTTCTTC.